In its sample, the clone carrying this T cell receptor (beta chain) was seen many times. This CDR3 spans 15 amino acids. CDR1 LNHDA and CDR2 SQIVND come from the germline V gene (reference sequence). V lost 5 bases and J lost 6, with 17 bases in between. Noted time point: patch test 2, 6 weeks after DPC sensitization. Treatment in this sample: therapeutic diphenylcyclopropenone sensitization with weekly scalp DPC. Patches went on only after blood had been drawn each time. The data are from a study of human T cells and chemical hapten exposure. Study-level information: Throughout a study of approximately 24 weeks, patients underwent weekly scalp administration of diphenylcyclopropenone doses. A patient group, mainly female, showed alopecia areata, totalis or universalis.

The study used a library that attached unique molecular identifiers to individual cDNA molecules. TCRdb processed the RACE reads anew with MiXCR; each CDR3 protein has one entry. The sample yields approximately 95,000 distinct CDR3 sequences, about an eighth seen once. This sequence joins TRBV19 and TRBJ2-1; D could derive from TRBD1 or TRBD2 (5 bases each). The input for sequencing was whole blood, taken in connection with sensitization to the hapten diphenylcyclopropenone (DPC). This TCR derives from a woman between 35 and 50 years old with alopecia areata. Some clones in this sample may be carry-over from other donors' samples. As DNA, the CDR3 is TGTGCCAGTAGTGTTAACCGGGACCCAGGCAATGAGCAGTTCTTC. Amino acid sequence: CASSVNRDPGNEQFF.